This T cell receptor beta chain was documented in a study of cytomegalovirus exposure and HLA in healthy donors. Study-level points and caveats: It was assumed in the presence/absence analyses that sequencing depth was roughly uniform across donors.

60 Vbeta and 13 Jbeta primers were used in PCR. Only in-frame clones appear in the TCRdb table, and some are missing; sequencing was by immunoSEQ multiplex PCR. This sample's table reports roughly 200,000 clones. A note on this clone: Its specificity is not known.

This CDR3 is built from 14 residues. Trimming removed 4 bases from V and 10 bases from J; junction bases left unmatched: 9. CDR1 SGHAT and CDR2 FQNNGV come from the germline V gene. Each donor was nominally healthy when sampled (though unrecorded immune exposures were likely). The chain couples TRBV11-2 to TRBJ2-1; the match to TRBD2 covers 8 bases. The sequenced sample consisted of PBMCs. This receptor was identified in a man aged 30-40 years in good health and CMV-seronegative. The CDR3 nucleotides are TGTGCCAGCAGCTCGGGACTAGGCCCCAGGGAGCAGTTCTTC. Translated: CASSSGLGPREQFF.